A selection of T cell receptor beta chains follows, all from one sample in a study of shared clonotypes between healthy human individuals. Assay: immunoSEQ multiplex PCR; the TCRdb copy retains only in-frame clones and omits some. The sample includes 400,000 to 600,000 clones, roughly 83% seen only once; the top ten take roughly 13%. The source material was PBMCs. These receptors were obtained from a woman aged 35 to 49 in good health. Some clones in this sample may be carry-over from other donors' samples. The CDR3 runs from the conserved cysteine through the conserved F or W. A D gene is named only where the DNA matches it firmly. Size is stated for part of the rows, as once, few or many counts, or as a class when the clone is expanded.

CASSIGTSGYNEQFF | TGTGCCAGCTCAATTGGGACTAGCGGCTACAATGAGCAGTTCTTC | - | TRBJ2-1 | TRBD2 | TRBV18
CASSSGSGGDEKLFF | TGCGCCAGCAGCTCGGGGTCCGGGGGCGATGAAAAACTGTTCTTT | - | TRBJ1-4 | - | TRBV5-1
CASIQRGFLSSGNTIYF | TGTGCCAGCATTCAGCGGGGGTTCCTAAGCTCTGGAAACACCATATATTTT | - | TRBJ1-3 | - | TRBV28
CASSYLDSGGTGELFF | TGTGCCAGCAGTTACTTGGACAGCGGTGGCACCGGGGAGCTGTTTTTT | - | TRBJ2-2 | - | TRBV6-6
CASSGGRSNEKLFF | TGTGCCAGCAGTGGGGGGCGAAGTAATGAAAAACTGTTTTTT | - | TRBJ1-4 | - | TRBV27
CASSVEPGENTEAFF | TGTGCCAGCAGCGTAGAGCCAGGGGAGAACACTGAAGCTTTCTTT | few | TRBJ1-1 | - | TRBV9
CASSDLGTSGYNEQFF | TGTGCCAGCAGTGACCTCGGGACTAGCGGATACAATGAGCAGTTCTTC | - | TRBJ2-1 | TRBD2 | TRBV9
CASSTRDYGYTF | TGTGCCAGCAGCACCAGGGATTATGGCTACACCTTC | - | TRBJ1-2 | - | TRBV6-1
CASSLGASYGTEAFF | TGCGCCAGCAGCTTGGGAGCCTCGTACGGCACTGAAGCTTTCTTT | once | TRBJ1-1 | - | TRBV5-1
CASSTKLGTVNEQFF | TGTGCCAGCAGTACCAAACTAGGTACAGTCAATGAGCAGTTCTTC | few | TRBJ2-1 | - | TRBV28
CASSFARGRWEQFF | TGTGCCAGCAGTTTTGCCAGGGGCAGATGGGAGCAGTTCTTC | once | TRBJ2-1 | - | TRBV28
CATSPGTSPYNEQFF | TGTGCCACCAGCCCCGGGACTAGCCCCTACAATGAGCAGTTCTTC | - | TRBJ2-1 | TRBD2 | TRBV19
CASSYRQGGGYTF | TGTGCCAGCAGTTACCGACAGGGTGGTGGCTACACCTTC | - | TRBJ1-2 | TRBD1 | TRBV6-5
CASSRGRLADTQYF | TGTGCCAGCAGTCGCGGGAGACTGGCAGATACGCAGTATTTT | - | TRBJ2-3 | TRBD2 | TRBV2
CASSPTGYEQYF | TGTGCCAGCAGCCCAACAGGGTACGAGCAGTACTTC | - | TRBJ2-7 | - | TRBV21-1
CASSYSSYNSPLHF | TGTGCCAGCAGTTACAGCTCCTATAATTCACCCCTCCACTTT | - | TRBJ1-6 | - | TRBV6-6
CASSQGTGELFF | TGCGCCAGCAGCCAAGGCACCGGGGAGCTGTTTTTT | few | TRBJ2-2 | - | TRBV4-3
CASSSPGLAGWGGRNEQFF | TGTGCCAGCAGCTCACCGGGACTAGCGGGATGGGGTGGCAGGAATGAGCAGTTCTTC | - | TRBJ2-1 | TRBD2 | TRBV7-2
CASSVDVAGDSYNEQFF | TGTGCCAGCAGCGTAGATGTTGCGGGAGACTCCTACAATGAGCAGTTCTTC | few | TRBJ2-1 | TRBD2 | TRBV9
CASSLPGRTDTGELFF | TGTGCCAGTAGTCTCCCTGGTAGAACAGATACCGGGGAGCTGTTTTTT | - | TRBJ2-2 | - | TRBV19
CASSPRGPSTGELFF | TGTGCCAGCTCACCGAGGGGACCGTCCACCGGGGAGCTGTTTTTT | few | TRBJ2-2 | - | TRBV18
CASSLAREHNEQFF | TGTGCCAGCAGCTTAGCCAGGGAACACAATGAGCAGTTCTTC | - | TRBJ2-1 | - | TRBV11-3
CASTRAGVTGELFF | TGTGCCAGCACCAGGGCGGGAGTCACCGGGGAGCTGTTTTTT | - | TRBJ2-2 | TRBD2 | TRBV14
CASSPGRTSYEQYF | TGTGCCAGCTCACCGGGACGGACCTCCTACGAGCAGTACTTC | - | TRBJ2-7 | - | TRBV18
CASRPQPGQGTREQYF | TGTGCCAGCAGACCCCAACCGGGACAGGGTACGAGAGAACAGTACTTC | - | TRBJ2-7 | TRBD1 | TRBV7-8